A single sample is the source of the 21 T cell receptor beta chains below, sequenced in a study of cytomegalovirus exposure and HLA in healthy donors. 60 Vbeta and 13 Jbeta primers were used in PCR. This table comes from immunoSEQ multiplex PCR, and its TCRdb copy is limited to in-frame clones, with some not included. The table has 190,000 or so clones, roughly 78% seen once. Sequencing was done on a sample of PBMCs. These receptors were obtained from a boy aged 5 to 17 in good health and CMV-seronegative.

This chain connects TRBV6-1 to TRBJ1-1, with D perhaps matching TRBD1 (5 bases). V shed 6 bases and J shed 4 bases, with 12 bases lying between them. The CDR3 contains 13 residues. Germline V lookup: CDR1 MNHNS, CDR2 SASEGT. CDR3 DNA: TGTGCCAGCAGCATACAGGAACCCACTGAAGCTTTCTTT. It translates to CASSIQEPTEAFF.

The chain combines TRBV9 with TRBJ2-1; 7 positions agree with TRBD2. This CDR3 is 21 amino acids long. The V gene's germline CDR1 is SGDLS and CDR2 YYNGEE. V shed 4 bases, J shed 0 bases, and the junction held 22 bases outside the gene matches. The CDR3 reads CASSSTQVGGGSLSSYNEQFF. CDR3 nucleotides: TGTGCCAGCAGCTCTACCCAGGTGGGGGGGGGAAGCCTTAGCTCCTACAATGAGCAGTTCTTC.

The CDR3 reads CASSPFGGSRYEQYF. The CDR3 DNA reads TGTGCCAGCAGCCCGTTTGGCGGGAGTAGATACGAGCAGTACTTC. The chain is built from TRBV4-2 and TRBJ2-7; TRBD2 aligns across 7 bases. Germline V CDR1 and CDR2: LGHNA, YNFKEQ. The CDR3 has 15 amino acids. V gave up 4 bases and J gave up 4 bases; unmatched junction bases: 10.

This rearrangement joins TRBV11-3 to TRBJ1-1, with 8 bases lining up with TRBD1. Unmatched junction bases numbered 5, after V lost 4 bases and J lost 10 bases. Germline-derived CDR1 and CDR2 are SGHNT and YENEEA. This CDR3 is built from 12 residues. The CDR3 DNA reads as TGTGCCAGCAGCTGGGACAGGTTCGCAGCTTTCTTT. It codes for CASSWDRFAAFF.

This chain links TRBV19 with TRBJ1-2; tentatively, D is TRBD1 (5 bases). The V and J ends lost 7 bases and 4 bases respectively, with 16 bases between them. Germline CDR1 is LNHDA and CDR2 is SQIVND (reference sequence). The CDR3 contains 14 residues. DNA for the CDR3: TGTGCCAGTACCTCCGACAGAACCGTCTATGGCTACACCTTC. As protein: CASTSDRTVYGYTF.

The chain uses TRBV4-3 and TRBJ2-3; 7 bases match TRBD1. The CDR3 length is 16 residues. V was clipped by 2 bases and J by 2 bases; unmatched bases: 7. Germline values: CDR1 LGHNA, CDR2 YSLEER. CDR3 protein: CASSQRRGQITDTQYF. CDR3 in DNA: TGCGCCAGCAGCCAACGTCGGGGACAGATCACAGATACGCAGTATTTT.

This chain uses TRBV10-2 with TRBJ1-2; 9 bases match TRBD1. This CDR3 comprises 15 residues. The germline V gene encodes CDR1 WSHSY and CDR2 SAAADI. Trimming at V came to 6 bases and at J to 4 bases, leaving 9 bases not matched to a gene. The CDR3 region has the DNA TGCGCCAGCAGCGGGGACAGGGTCTCGATCTATGGCTACACCTTC. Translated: CASSGDRVSIYGYTF.

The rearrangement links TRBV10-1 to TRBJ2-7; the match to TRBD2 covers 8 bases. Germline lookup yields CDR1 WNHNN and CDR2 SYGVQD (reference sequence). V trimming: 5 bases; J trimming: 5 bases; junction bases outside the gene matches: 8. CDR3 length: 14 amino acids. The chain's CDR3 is CASSPGGVFDEQYF. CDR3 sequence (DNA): TGCGCCAGCAGTCCGGGGGGGGTCTTTGACGAGCAGTACTTC.

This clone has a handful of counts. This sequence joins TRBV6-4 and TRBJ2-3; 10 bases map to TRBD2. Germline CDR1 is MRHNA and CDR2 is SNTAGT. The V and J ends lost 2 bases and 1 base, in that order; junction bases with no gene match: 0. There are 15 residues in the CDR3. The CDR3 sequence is CASSDGTSGTDTQYF. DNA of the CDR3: TGTGCCAGCAGTGACGGGACTAGCGGCACAGATACGCAGTATTTT.

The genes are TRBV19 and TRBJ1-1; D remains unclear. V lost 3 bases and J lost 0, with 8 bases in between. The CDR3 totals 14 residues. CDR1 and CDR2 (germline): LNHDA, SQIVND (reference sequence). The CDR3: CASSMAGLNTEAFF. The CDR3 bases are TGTGCCAGTAGTATGGCAGGATTGAACACTGAAGCTTTCTTT. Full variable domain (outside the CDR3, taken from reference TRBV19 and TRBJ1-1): DGGITQSPKYLFRKEGQNVTLSCEQNLNHDAMYWYRQDPGQGLRLIYYSQIVNDFQKGDIAEGYSVSREKKESFPLTVTSAQKNPTAFYLCASSMAGLNTEAFFGQGTRLTVV.

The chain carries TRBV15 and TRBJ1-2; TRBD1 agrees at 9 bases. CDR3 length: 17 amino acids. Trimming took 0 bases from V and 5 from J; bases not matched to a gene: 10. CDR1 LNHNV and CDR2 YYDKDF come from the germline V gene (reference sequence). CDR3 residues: CATSREYAGTGPYGYTF. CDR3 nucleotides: TGTGCCACCAGCAGAGAATACGCCGGGACAGGGCCTTATGGCTACACCTTC.

DNA for the CDR3: TGCGCCAGCAGCCAGGGGGGACTAGCGGGGGGGCTAGCCAAAAACATTCAGTACTTC. Encoded protein: CASSQGGLAGGLAKNIQYF. The chain links TRBV4-1 to TRBJ2-4; 16 positions agree with TRBD2. From germline, CDR1 is MGHRA and CDR2 YSYEKL. The CDR3 runs 19 residues. J was trimmed by 0 bases and V by 3 bases; bases with no gene match: 5.

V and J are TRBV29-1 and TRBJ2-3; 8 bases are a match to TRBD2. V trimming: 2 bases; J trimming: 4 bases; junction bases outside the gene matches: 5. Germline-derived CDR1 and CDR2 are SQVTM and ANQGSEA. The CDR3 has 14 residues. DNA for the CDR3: TGCAGCGTTGAACCCAGCGGGGGAGCAGATACGCAGTATTTT. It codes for CSVEPSGGADTQYF.

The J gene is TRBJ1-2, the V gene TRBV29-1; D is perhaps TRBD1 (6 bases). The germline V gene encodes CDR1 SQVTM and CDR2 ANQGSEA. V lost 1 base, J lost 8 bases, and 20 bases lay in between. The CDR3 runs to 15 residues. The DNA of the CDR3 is TGCAGCGTTGAAGGACAGGCTCCGATCGGTGGCGGCTACACCTTC. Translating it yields CSVEGQAPIGGGYTF. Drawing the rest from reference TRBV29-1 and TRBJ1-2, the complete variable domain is SAVISQKPSRDICQRGTSLTIQCQVDSQVTMMFWYRQQPGQSLTLIATANQGSEATYESGFVIDKFPISRPNLTFSTLTVSNMSPEDSSIYLCSVEGQAPIGGGYTFGSGTRLTVV.

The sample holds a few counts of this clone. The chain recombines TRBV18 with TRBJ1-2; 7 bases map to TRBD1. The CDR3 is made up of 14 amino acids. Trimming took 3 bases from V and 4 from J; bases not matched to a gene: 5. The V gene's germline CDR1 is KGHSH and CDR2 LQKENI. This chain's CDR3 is CASSPPGQSYGYTF. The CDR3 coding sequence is TGTGCCAGCTCACCGCCGGGACAGTCCTATGGCTACACCTTC.

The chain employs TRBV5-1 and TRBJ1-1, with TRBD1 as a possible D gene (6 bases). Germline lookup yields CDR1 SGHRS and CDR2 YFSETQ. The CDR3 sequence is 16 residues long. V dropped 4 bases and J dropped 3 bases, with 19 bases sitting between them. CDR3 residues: CASSPLGRQADTEAFF. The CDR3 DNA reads TGCGCCAGCAGCCCCCTGGGGCGACAGGCGGACACTGAAGCTTTCTTT.

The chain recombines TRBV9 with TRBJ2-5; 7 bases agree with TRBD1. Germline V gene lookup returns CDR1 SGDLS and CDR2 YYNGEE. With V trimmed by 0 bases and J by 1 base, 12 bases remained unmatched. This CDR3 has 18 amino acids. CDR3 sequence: CASSVATEVRGFQETQYF. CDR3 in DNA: TGTGCCAGCAGCGTAGCTACGGAGGTCAGGGGGTTCCAAGAGACCCAGTACTTC.

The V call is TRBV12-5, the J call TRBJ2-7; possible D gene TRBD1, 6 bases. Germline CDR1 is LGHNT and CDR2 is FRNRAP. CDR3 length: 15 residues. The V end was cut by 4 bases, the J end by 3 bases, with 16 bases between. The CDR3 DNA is TGTGCTAGTGGTTATACAGGGCTTTATTTCTACGAGCAGTACTTC. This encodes CASGYTGLYFYEQYF. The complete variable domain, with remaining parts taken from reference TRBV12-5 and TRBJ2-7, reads DARVTQTPRHKVTEMGQEVTMRCQPILGHNTVFWYRQTMMQGLELLAYFRNRAPLDDSGMPKDRFSAEMPDATLATLKIQPSEPRDSAVYFCASGYTGLYFYEQYFGPGTRLTVT.

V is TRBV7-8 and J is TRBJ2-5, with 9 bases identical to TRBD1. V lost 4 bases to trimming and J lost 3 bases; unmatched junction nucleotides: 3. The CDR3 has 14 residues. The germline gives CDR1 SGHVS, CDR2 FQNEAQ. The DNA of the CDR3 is TGTGCCAGCAGCTCGGACAGGGGAAAAGAGACCCAGTACTTC. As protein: CASSSDRGKETQYF.

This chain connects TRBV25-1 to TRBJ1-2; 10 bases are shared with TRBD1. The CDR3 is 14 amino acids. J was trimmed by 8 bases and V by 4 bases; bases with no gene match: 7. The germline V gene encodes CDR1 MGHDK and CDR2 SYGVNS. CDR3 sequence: CASSGTGTGDGYTF. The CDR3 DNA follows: TGTGCCAGCAGTGGGACCGGGACAGGGGACGGCTACACCTTC.

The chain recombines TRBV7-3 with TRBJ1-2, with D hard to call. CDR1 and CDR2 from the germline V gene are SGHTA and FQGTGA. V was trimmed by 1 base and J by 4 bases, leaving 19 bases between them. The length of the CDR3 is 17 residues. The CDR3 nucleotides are TGTGCCAGCAGCTTAAAGACATCGCGGGGAGCGATCTATGGCTACACCTTC. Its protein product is CASSLKTSRGAIYGYTF.